In this sample, the clone carrying this T cell receptor (beta chain) turned up a few times. The CDR3 contains 17 residues. The trim removed 2 bases at V and 2 bases at J, leaving 11 bases unmatched. Per germline, CDR1 SGHTA and CDR2 FQGNSA. TCRdb re-called the 5' RACE reads through MiXCR, storing one row per CDR3 protein. The sample lists 40,000 to 65,000 distinct CDR3 sequences, approximately 23% occurring once. The TCR originated in a female donor with breast cancer. This chain links TRBV7-2 with TRBJ2-5; 7 positions agree with TRBD1. Source material: tumor-infiltrating naive CD4+ T cells sorted from the breast tumor. Subset noted: naive CD4+ T cells, CD4+CD45RA+CD25-. The CDR3 protein is CASSLRGLGARQETQYF. The DNA for the CDR3 is TGTGCCAGCAGCTTAAGGGGGCTGGGAGCGAGACAAGAGACCCAGTACTTC.